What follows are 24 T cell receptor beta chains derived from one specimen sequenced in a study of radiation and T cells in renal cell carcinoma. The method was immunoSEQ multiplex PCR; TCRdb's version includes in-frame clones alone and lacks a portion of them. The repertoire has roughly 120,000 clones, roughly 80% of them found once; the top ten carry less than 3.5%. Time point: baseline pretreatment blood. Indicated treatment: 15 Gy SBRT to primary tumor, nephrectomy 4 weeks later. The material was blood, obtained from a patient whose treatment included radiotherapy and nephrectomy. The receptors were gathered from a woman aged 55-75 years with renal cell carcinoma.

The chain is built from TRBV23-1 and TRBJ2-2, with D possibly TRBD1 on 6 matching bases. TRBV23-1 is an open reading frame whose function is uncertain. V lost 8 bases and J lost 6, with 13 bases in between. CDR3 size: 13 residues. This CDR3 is CASGSRTAGELFF. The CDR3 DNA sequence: TGCGCCAGCGGGAGCCGGACAGCCGGGGAGCTGTTTTTT.

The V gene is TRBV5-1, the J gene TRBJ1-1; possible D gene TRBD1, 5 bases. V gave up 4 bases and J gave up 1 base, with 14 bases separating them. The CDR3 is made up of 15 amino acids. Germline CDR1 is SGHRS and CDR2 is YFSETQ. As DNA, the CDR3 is TGCGCCAGCAGCGTAGAGGTTGGGGGGAACACTGAAGCTTTCTTT. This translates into CASSVEVGGNTEAFF.

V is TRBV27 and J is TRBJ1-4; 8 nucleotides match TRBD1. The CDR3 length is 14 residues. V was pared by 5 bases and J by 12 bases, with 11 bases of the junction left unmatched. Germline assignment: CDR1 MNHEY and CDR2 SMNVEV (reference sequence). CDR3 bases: TGTGCCAGCAGTCCTGGACAGGGTTGGGGAGAACTGTTTTTT. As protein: CASSPGQGWGELFF.

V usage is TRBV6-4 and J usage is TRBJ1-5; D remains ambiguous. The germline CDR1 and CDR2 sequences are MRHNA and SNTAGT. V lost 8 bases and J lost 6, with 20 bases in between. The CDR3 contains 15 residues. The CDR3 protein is CASSQSGIIGQPQHF. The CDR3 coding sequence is TGTGCCAGCTCCCAATCCGGGATAATAGGTCAGCCCCAGCATTTT.

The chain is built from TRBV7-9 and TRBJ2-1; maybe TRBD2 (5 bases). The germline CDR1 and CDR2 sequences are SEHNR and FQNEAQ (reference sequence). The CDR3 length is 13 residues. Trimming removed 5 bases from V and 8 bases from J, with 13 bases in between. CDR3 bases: TGTGCCAGCAGCCCGGGAAGGCTCTATGAGCAGTTCTTC. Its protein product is CASSPGRLYEQFF.

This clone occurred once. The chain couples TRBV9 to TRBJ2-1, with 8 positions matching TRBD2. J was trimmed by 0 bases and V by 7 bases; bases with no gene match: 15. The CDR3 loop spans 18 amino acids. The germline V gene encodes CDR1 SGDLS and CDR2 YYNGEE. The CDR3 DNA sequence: TGTGCCAGCTCGCTTTTCGGCGGGAGGCCTGGCTCCTACAATGAGCAGTTCTTC. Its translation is CASSLFGGRPGSYNEQFF.

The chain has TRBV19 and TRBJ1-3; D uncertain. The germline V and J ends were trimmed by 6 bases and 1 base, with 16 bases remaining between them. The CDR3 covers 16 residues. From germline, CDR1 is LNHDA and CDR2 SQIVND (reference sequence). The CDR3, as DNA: TGTGCCAGTAGCCCGACTGGGAGGCTGTCTGGAAACACCATATATTTT. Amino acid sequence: CASSPTGRLSGNTIYF.

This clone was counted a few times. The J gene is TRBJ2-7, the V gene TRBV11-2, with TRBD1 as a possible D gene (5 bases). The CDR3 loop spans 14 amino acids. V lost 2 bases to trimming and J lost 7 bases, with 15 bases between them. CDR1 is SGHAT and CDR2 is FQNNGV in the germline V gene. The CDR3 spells CASSLNSGQGEQYF. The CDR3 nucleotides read TGTGCCAGCAGCTTAAATTCAGGGCAGGGTGAGCAGTACTTC. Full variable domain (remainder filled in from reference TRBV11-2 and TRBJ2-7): EAGVAQSPRYKIIEKRQSVAFWCNPISGHATLYWYQQILGQGPKLLIQFQNNGVVDDSQLPKDRFSAERLKGVDSTLKIQPAKLEDSAVYLCASSLNSGQGEQYFGPGTRLTVT.

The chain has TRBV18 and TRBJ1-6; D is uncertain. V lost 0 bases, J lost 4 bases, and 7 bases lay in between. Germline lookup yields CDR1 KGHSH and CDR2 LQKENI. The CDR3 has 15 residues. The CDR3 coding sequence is TGTGCCAGCTCACCACCGGCAGGTTATAATTCACCCCTCCACTTT. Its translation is CASSPPAGYNSPLHF.

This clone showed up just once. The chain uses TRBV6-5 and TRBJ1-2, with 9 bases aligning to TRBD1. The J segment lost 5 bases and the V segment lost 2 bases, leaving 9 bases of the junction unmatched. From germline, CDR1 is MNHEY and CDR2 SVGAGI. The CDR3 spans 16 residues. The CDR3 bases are TGTGCCAGCAGTTACAAACAGGGGGCAGGAAGATATGGCTACACCTTC. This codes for CASSYKQGAGRYGYTF.

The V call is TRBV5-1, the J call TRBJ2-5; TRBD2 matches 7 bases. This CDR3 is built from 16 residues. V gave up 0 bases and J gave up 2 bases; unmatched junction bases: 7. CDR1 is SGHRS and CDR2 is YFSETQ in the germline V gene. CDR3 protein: CASSLVPAGPQETQYF. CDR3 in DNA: TGCGCCAGCAGCTTGGTCCCAGCGGGGCCACAAGAGACCCAGTACTTC.

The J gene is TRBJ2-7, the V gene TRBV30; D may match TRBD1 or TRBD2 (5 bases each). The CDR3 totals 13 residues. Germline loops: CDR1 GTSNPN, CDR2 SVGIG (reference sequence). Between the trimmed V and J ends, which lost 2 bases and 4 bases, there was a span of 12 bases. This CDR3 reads CAWSLGTVYEQYF. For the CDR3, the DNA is TGTGCCTGGAGTCTCGGGACGGTTTACGAGCAGTACTTC.

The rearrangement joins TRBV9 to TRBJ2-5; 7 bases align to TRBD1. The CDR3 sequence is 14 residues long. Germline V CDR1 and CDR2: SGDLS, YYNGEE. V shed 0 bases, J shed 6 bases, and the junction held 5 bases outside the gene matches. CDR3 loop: CASSVGAGGQTQYF. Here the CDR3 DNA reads TGTGCCAGCAGCGTAGGGGCAGGGGGACAGACCCAGTACTTC.

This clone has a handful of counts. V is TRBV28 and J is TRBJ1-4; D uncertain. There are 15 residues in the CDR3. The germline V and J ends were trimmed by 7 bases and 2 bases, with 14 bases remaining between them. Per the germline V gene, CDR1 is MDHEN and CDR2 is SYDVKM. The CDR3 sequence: CASTMHGFTNEKLFF. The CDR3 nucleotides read TGTGCCAGCACCATGCACGGGTTCACTAATGAAAAACTGTTTTTT.

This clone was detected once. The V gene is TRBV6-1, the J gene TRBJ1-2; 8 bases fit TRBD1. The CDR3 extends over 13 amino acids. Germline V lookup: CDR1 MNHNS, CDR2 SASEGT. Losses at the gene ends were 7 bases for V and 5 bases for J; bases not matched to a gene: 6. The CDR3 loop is CASTTGVGYGYTF. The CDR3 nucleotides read TGTGCCAGCACGACAGGGGTGGGGTATGGCTACACCTTC.

The CDR3 nucleotides read TGCAGCGTTGAAGGGAGGAGGCCCGGGGAGCTGTTTTTT. Translation: CSVEGRRPGELFF. V gene TRBV29-1 combines with J gene TRBJ2-2; a weak D match, TRBD2 (5 bases). V was pared by 1 base and J by 6 bases, with 9 bases between. The CDR3 covers 13 residues. Germline values: CDR1 SQVTM, CDR2 ANQGSEA.

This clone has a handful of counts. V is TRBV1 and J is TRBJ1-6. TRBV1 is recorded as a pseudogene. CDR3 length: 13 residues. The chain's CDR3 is CTSSQGSHSPLHF. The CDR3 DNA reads TGCACCAGCAGCCAGGGTAGTCATTCACCCCTCCACTTT.

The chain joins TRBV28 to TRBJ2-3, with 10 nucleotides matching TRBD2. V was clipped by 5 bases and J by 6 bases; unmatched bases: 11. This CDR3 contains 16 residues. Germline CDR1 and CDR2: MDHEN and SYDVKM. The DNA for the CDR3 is TGTGCCAGCAGTGCTAGCCCGGGACTAGCGAGGGATACGCAGTATTTT. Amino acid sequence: CASSASPGLARDTQYF.

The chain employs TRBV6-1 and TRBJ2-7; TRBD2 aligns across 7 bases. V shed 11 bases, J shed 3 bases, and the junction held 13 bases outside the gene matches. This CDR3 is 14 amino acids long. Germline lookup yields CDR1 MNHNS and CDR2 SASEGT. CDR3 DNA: TGTGCCGTTGGGGGGGTCCCGGTTGGCTACGAGCAGTACTTC. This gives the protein CAVGGVPVGYEQYF.

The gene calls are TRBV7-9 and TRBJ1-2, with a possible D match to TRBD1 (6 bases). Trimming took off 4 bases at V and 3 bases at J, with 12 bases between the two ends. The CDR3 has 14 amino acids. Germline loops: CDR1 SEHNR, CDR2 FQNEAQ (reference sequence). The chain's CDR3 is CASSSGHSYYGYTF. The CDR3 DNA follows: TGTGCCAGCAGCTCGGGACACTCTTACTATGGCTACACCTTC.

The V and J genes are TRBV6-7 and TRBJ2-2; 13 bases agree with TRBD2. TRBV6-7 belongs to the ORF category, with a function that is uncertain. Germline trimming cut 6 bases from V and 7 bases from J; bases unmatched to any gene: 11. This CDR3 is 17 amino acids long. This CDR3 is CASSRKLAGGRNGELFF. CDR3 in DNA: TGTGCCAGCAGCCGGAAACTAGCGGGGGGGCGGAACGGGGAGCTGTTTTTT.

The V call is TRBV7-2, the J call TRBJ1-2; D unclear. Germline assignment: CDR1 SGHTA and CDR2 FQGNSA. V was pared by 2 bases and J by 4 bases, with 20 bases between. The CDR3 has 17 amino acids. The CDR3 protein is CASSLSYRRDPLYGYTF. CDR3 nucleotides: TGTGCCAGCAGCTTAAGTTACCGACGAGACCCCCTCTATGGCTACACCTTC.

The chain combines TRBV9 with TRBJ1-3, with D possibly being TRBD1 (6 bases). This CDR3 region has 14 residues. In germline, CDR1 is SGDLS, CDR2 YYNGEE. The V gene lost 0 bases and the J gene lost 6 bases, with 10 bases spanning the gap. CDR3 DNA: TGTGCCAGCAGCGTAGGGGGGGCTCAAAACACCATATATTTT. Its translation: CASSVGGAQNTIYF.

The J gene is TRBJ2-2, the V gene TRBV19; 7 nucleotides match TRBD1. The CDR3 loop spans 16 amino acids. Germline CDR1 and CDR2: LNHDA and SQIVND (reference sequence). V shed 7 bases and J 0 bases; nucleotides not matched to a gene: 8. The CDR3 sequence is CASTLGDSANTGELFF. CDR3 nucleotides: TGTGCCAGTACCCTAGGGGACAGTGCGAACACCGGGGAGCTGTTTTTT.